What follows are 7 T cell receptor beta chains derived from one specimen sequenced in a study of T cells in Graves' hyperthyroidism and ophthalmopathy. RNA transcripts gave rise to amplified TCR beta CDR3 regions. Researchers ran a first-round RT-PCR on the TCR CDR3 using the HTBI primer set. TCRdb recomputed calls from the multiplex PCR reads with MiXCR, one row per CDR3 protein. The top ten hold about 25% of the sample, which has 470,000 or so distinct CDR3 sequences, roughly 20% seen once. Sequenced sample: blood. The receptor set was obtained from a man younger than 30 with Graves' hyperthyroidism.

The gene calls are TRBV28 and TRBJ1-2; 8 bases are a match to TRBD1. The V segment lost 6 bases and the J segment 7 bases; nucleotides outside the gene matches: 19. The CDR3 extends over 17 amino acids. CDR1 is MDHEN and CDR2 is SYDVKM in the germline V gene. This CDR3 is CASSPVTRQGKFSGYTF. The CDR3 DNA reads as TGTGCCAGCAGCCCAGTTACACGACAGGGGAAGTTTTCTGGCTACACCTTC.

This clonotype appeared a single time. The J gene is TRBJ2-2, the V gene TRBV6-1; no clear D. Germline CDR1 and CDR2: MNHNS and SASEGT. This CDR3 has 14 residues. V lost 1 base and J 5 bases, leaving 8 bases between the germline ends. The CDR3 bases are TGTGCCAGCAGTGAAGGGGTTTGGACCGGGGAGCTGTTTTTT. Translation gives CASSEGVWTGELFF.

There are many counts of this clonotype. V is TRBV28 and J is TRBJ2-5; 7 positions match TRBD1. The germline CDR1 and CDR2 sequences are MDHEN and SYDVKM. There are 11 residues in the CDR3. The junction had 4 bases not matched to a gene; V was cut back by 10 bases and J by 5 bases. The CDR3 loop is CATGGLETQYF. CDR3 DNA sequence: TGTGCCACAGGGGGTCTGGAGACCCAGTACTTC.

This rearrangement joins TRBV20-1 to TRBJ1-3; no clear D gene. CDR1 is DFQATT, CDR2 SNEGSKA, per germline (reference sequence). The CDR3 is 12 residues long. Trimming took 0 bases from V and 4 from J, leaving 4 bases between them. Written as DNA, the CDR3 is TGCAGTGCTAGAGATAAGGGAAACACCATATATTTT. This encodes CSARDKGNTIYF.

This clonotype was seen ten or more times. The J gene is TRBJ1-1, the V gene TRBV28; D unclear. V lost 3 bases to trimming and J lost 0 bases, with 8 bases between them. The CDR3 contains 14 residues. Germline-derived CDR1 and CDR2 are MDHEN and SYDVKM. This CDR3 is CASSFSRLNTEAFF. CDR3 bases: TGTGCCAGCAGTTTTTCACGGTTGAACACTGAAGCTTTCTTT.

This clonotype has at least ten counts. V is TRBV27 and J is TRBJ2-2; 9 positions match TRBD1. V was clipped by 2 bases and J by 4 bases; unmatched bases: 5. The CDR3 has 16 residues. In germline, CDR1 is MNHEY, CDR2 SMNVEV (reference sequence). CDR3 nucleotides: TGTGCCAGCAGTTTAATCGCGACAGGGGGCACCGGGGAGCTGTTTTTT. Protein sequence: CASSLIATGGTGELFF.

V gene TRBV28 combines with J gene TRBJ1-2; maybe TRBD1 (6 bases). There are 15 residues in the CDR3. V was cut by 8 bases and J by 4 bases, with 20 bases left in between. Germline V gene sequence: CDR1 MDHEN, CDR2 SYDVKM. The CDR3 DNA is TGTGCCAGCCAACCAGCCAGGGGTTCTGGCTATGGCTACACCTTC. Its protein product is CASQPARGSGYGYTF.